This T cell receptor (beta chain) was found in a study of T cells in localized non-small cell lung cancer. Sequenced by immunoSEQ multiplex PCR; TCRdb stores in-frame clones only, minus some. The sample has 15,000 or so clones; more than 65% are singletons. This CDR3 is built from 13 residues. V gave up 3 bases and J gave up 4 bases, with 10 bases separating them. Germline V gene data show CDR1 as KGHSH and CDR2 as LQKENI. This sample comprised peripheral blood, obtained before any cancer treatment. The sequence was collected from an older female donor with stage I squamous cell lung carcinoma. The chain has TRBV18 and TRBJ2-7; D unclear. CDR3 nucleotide sequence: TGTGCCAGCTCACCCCAGGACGGTTACGAGCAGTACTTC. As protein: CASSPQDGYEQYF.